This record concerns one T cell receptor beta chain sequence. The antigen remains undetermined. These data are taken from a study of response to subunit inactivated influenza vaccine. General study findings and limits: Authors suggested that a seasonal influenza vaccination recruits few new T cells each time.

The CDR3 extends over 13 amino acids. CDR1 SGHRS and CDR2 YFSETQ come from the germline V gene. With V trimmed by 4 bases and J by 5 bases, 5 bases remained unmatched. Each CDR3 protein gets one entry after TCRdb re-called the RT-PCR reads with MiXCR. The sample records around 320,000 distinct CDR3 sequences, 20% to 25% being singletons. Specimen: PBMCs from blood, collected 21 months after vaccination. V and J are TRBV5-1 and TRBJ1-2, with 7 bases matching TRBD1. The sequence was collected from a man in his fifties or sixties who received an inactivated influenza vaccine. CDR3 in amino acids: CASSLDRQYGYTF. The CDR3 DNA reads TGCGCCAGCAGCCTGGACAGGCAATATGGCTACACCTTC. Supplemented by reference TRBV5-1 and TRBJ1-2, the full variable domain reads KAGVTQTPRYLIKTRGQQVTLSCSPISGHRSVSWYQQTPGQGLQFLFEYFSETQRNKGNFPGRFSGRQFSNSRSEMNVSTLELGDSALYLCASSLDRQYGYTFGSGTRLTVV.